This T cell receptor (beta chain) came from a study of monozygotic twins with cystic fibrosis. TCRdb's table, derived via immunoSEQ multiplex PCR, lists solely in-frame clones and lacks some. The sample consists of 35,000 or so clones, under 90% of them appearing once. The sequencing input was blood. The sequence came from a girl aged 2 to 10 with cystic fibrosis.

The CDR3 bases are TGTGCCAGCAGCGACGAGGAGAGGTGGAACTATGGCTACACCTTC. Its translation is CASSDEERWNYGYTF. The V call is TRBV4-2, the J call TRBJ1-2, with D hard to call. V dropped 5 bases and J dropped 2 bases, with 15 bases sitting between them. The CDR3 contains 15 residues. Germline CDR1 LGHNA, CDR2 YNFKEQ.